What follows are 6 T cell receptor beta chains derived from one specimen sequenced in a study of blood T cell repertoires in COVID-19. Clones were sequenced by immunoSEQ multiplex PCR, and TCRdb holds only the in-frame ones, with some missing. The data contain about 210,000 clones, roughly nine tenths of them singletons. The sample consisted of peripheral blood. The receptors were gathered from a man aged 40-55 years with acute or convalescent COVID-19.

This clone has a single count. V gene TRBV3-1 (or the pseudogene TRBV3-2) combines with J gene TRBJ2-3; perhaps TRBD1 as D (5 bases). The germline V gene has CDR1 LGHDT and CDR2 YNNKEL (reference sequence). V was trimmed by 2 bases and J by 0 bases, leaving 15 bases between them. This CDR3 comprises 17 residues. The chain's CDR3 is CASSQQGLRPSTDTQYF. For the CDR3, the DNA is TGTGCCAGCAGCCAACAGGGTCTAAGGCCAAGCACAGATACGCAGTATTTT.

V is TRBV7-9 and J is TRBJ1-6; 10 bases match TRBD1. The CDR3 is 17 residues long. Unmatched junction bases numbered 3, after V lost 3 bases and J lost 1 base. Germline values: CDR1 SEHNR, CDR2 FQNEAQ (reference sequence). The CDR3 sequence is CASSLDRGWSYNSPLHF. The CDR3 region has the DNA TGTGCCAGCAGCTTGGACAGGGGGTGGTCCTATAATTCACCCCTCCACTTT.

This rearrangement joins TRBV2 to TRBJ2-7, with 9 bases that match TRBD1. Looked up from germline, CDR1 is SNHLY and CDR2 is FYNNEI. The CDR3 has 18 amino acids. V shed 4 bases and J 4 bases; nucleotides not matched to a gene: 17. The chain's CDR3 is CASSGVQGAGGSWYEQYF. CDR3 sequence (DNA): TGTGCCAGCAGTGGAGTACAGGGGGCAGGCGGGAGTTGGTACGAGCAGTACTTC.

The V call is TRBV27, the J call TRBJ2-1, with 10 bases identical to TRBD2. CDR3 size: 14 residues. V trimming: 6 bases; J trimming: 8 bases; junction bases outside the gene matches: 7. The V gene's germline CDR1 is MNHEY and CDR2 SMNVEV (reference sequence). CDR3 DNA: TGTGCCAGCAGGTTCCTAGCGGGAGACCATGAGCAGTTCTTC. This translates into CASRFLAGDHEQFF.

This clone was recorded only once. This sequence joins TRBV28 and TRBJ1-1; D is perhaps TRBD1 (5 bases). V lost 3 bases to trimming and J lost 1 base, with 6 bases between them. The length of the CDR3 is 13 residues. Germline CDR1 reads MDHEN; CDR2 reads SYDVKM. CDR3 residues: CASSFGGNTEAFF. CDR3 sequence (DNA): TGTGCCAGCAGTTTCGGGGGGAACACTGAAGCTTTCTTT.

The chain recombines TRBV5-4 with TRBJ2-7, with D possibly matching TRBD1 (5 bases). The V and J ends lost 2 bases and 5 bases respectively, with 11 bases between them. Germline CDR1 and CDR2: SGHNT and YYREEE (reference sequence). This CDR3 comprises 13 residues. Written as DNA, the CDR3 is TGTGCCAGCAGCTTAGATAGGGGCCACGAGCAGTACTTC. It yields the protein CASSLDRGHEQYF.